Presented here are 15 T cell receptor beta chains from one specimen sequenced in a study of blood T cells in healthy people across ages. Combining a sample-barcoded 5' primer with a J-beta primer mix, a second PCR ran for 7 to 11 cycles. TCRdb redid the calling of the 5' RACE reads with MiXCR, one entry per CDR3 protein. The sample lists about 580,000 distinct CDR3 sequences; 40% to 55% were seen once. The source material was blood. Every receptor here comes from a man at least 80 years old in good health.

This clonotype was counted at least ten times. This rearrangement joins TRBV6-5 to TRBJ2-1; the D gene is possibly TRBD2 (6 bases). V dropped 8 bases and J dropped 3 bases, with 14 bases sitting between them. The CDR3 runs to 14 residues. Per germline, CDR1 MNHEY and CDR2 SVGAGI. CDR3 residues: CASWSGFLYNEQFF. The CDR3 bases are TGTGCCAGCTGGAGCGGGTTTCTCTACAATGAGCAGTTCTTC.

On this clonotype itself: The junction departs from the called germline gene at one end, perhaps through a read error. The chain is built from TRBV3-1 and TRBJ2-7; D is ambiguous. In germline, CDR1 is LGHDT, CDR2 YNNKEL (reference sequence). The CDR3 consists of 14 residues. The CDR3 region has the DNA TGTGCCTGCAGCCAAGTTGGCACATCCTACGAGCAGTACTTC. It encodes CACSQVGTSYEQYF.

The count of this clonotype is one. The chain links TRBV20-1 to TRBJ2-3; no clear D gene. This CDR3 comprises 11 residues. Germline V lookup: CDR1 DFQATT, CDR2 SNEGSKA (reference sequence). V was trimmed by 4 bases and J by 5 bases, leaving 7 bases between them. CDR3 residues: CSAILGDTQYF. The CDR3 DNA follows: TGCAGTGCTATCCTGGGAGATACGCAGTATTTT.

The V call is TRBV20-1, the J call TRBJ2-1; the match to TRBD1 covers 9 bases. The CDR3 contains 19 residues. Germline CDR1 and CDR2: DFQATT and SNEGSKA (reference sequence). V dropped 3 bases and J dropped 9; count of bases not matched to a gene: 24. CDR3 coding DNA: TGCAGTGCTAGCCCCACCAGGACAGGGGACTGGACTACCCCCCGTGAGCAGTTCTTC. Residues: CSASPTRTGDWTTPREQFF.

V and J are TRBV29-1 and TRBJ2-7, with 9 bases that match TRBD1. CDR1 and CDR2 (germline): SQVTM, ANQGSEA. The J segment lost 6 bases and the V segment lost 7 bases, leaving 7 bases of the junction unmatched. This CDR3 has 12 residues. CDR3 residues: CSARDRVREQYF. The CDR3 DNA reads TGCAGCGCAAGGGACAGGGTCCGCGAGCAGTACTTC.

The table lists this clonotype with a few counts. The chain carries TRBV9 and TRBJ2-1; maybe TRBD2 (6 bases). CDR1 is SGDLS and CDR2 is YYNGEE in the germline V gene. The CDR3 is 12 residues long. The germline V and J ends were trimmed by 4 bases and 10 bases, with 12 bases remaining between them. The CDR3: CASSTTSREQFF. Here the CDR3 DNA reads TGTGCCAGCAGCACCACTAGCCGCGAGCAGTTCTTC.

This rearrangement joins TRBV7-2 to TRBJ1-1; D uncertain. The length of the CDR3 is 13 residues. V was clipped by 5 bases and J by 9 bases, with 16 bases between them. The germline V gene encodes CDR1 SGHTA and CDR2 FQGNSA. The CDR3 region is CASSPAYKLKAFF. The CDR3 nucleotides are TGTGCCAGCAGCCCCGCGTACAAGCTAAAAGCTTTCTTT.

The chain is built from TRBV7-2 and TRBJ2-1; 7 bases line up with TRBD2. The V gene's germline CDR1 is SGHTA and CDR2 FQGNSA. Trimming cost V 0 bases and J 6 bases; bases outside gene matches: 5. This CDR3 contains 15 residues. CDR3 DNA sequence: TGTGCCAGCAGCTTAGCGGGGGGGACCCCCAATGAGCAGTTCTTC. Amino acid sequence: CASSLAGGTPNEQFF. The variable domain in full, with the rest retrieved from reference TRBV7-2 and TRBJ2-1, is GAGVSQSPSNKVTEKGKDVELRCDPISGHTALYWYRQSLGQGLEFLIYFQGNSAPDKSGLPSDRFSAERTGGSVSTLTIQRTQQEDSAVYLCASSLAGGTPNEQFFGPGTRLTVL.

The chain combines TRBV20-1 with TRBJ1-2, with 10 bases identical to TRBD1. Germline CDR1 is DFQATT and CDR2 is SNEGSKA (reference sequence). The CDR3 spans 17 residues. V trimming: 1 base; J trimming: 4 bases; junction bases outside the gene matches: 12. CDR3 residues: CSARGFVGTGASYGYTF. The CDR3 DNA reads as TGCAGTGCTAGAGGTTTTGTGGGGACAGGGGCCAGCTATGGCTACACCTTC.

The V call is TRBV4-1, the J call TRBJ2-5; D uncertain. The J call may be wrong; the DNA end is better matched by TRBJ2-7. This CDR3 has 14 residues. CDR1 and CDR2 (germline): MGHRA, YSYEKL. The CDR3 DNA sequence: TGCGCCAGCAGCCAATCGAGCCAGACCTACGAGCAGTACTTC. It is translated as CASSQSSQTYEQYF.

The CDR3 here is CASSLAYPGQGARTIVLTF. The DNA for the CDR3 is TGTGCCAGCAGTTTGGCGTATCCGGGACAGGGGGCCCGAACCATTGTCCTGACTTTC. This chain joins TRBV28 and TRBJ2-6; 12 bases line up with TRBD1. V trimming: 3 bases; J trimming: 13 bases; junction bases outside the gene matches: 19. The germline V gene has CDR1 MDHEN and CDR2 SYDVKM. The CDR3 sequence is 19 residues long.

This clonotype was detected once. The chain employs TRBV19 and TRBJ1-2; tentative D call: TRBD1 (5 bases). Trimming removed 2 bases at V and 7 bases at J, with 11 bases between. The germline gives CDR1 LNHDA, CDR2 SQIVND (reference sequence). The length of the CDR3 is 13 residues. The CDR3, as DNA: TGTGCCAGTAGTATAAGAGGGGCGGGTGGCTACACCTTC. Residues: CASSIRGAGGYTF.

This clonotype has just a few counts. This chain joins TRBV18 and TRBJ2-7; tentative D call: TRBD1 (5 bases). Trimming took 5 bases from V and 0 from J, leaving 11 bases between them. Germline V gene sequence: CDR1 KGHSH, CDR2 LQKENI. The CDR3 is 14 residues long. This CDR3 reads CASSSSTDSYEQYF. The CDR3 bases are TGTGCCAGCTCATCTTCGACAGACTCCTACGAGCAGTACTTC.

The J gene is TRBJ1-5, the V gene TRBV29-1, with D unresolved. From germline, CDR1 is SQVTM and CDR2 ANQGSEA. V lost 4 bases and J lost 6, with 13 bases in between. The CDR3 runs to 13 residues. CDR3 sequence (DNA): TGCAGCGTTGGATTCCAACAAGCTCAGCCCCAGCATTTT. Translating gives CSVGFQQAQPQHF.

The chain joins TRBV27 to TRBJ1-4, with D perhaps matching TRBD1 (5 bases). The V and J ends lost 6 bases and 5 bases respectively, with 16 bases between them. Germline V gene sequence: CDR1 MNHEY, CDR2 SMNVEV (reference sequence). This CDR3 spans 15 amino acids. For the CDR3, the DNA is TGTGCCAGCAGCCCTGGGACGGGGGGGAATGAAAAACTGTTTTTT. Translated, it gives CASSPGTGGNEKLFF.